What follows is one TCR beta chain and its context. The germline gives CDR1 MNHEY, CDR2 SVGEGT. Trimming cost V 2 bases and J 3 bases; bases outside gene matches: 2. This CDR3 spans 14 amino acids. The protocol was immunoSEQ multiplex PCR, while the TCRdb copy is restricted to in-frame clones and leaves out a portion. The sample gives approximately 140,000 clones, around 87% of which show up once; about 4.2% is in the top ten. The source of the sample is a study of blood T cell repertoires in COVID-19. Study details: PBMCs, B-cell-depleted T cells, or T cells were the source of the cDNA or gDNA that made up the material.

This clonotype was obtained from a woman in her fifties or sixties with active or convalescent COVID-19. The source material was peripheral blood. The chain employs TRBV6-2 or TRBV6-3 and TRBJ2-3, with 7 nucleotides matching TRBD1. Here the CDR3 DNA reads TGTGCCAGCAGTTACGAGGGGGCTACAGATACGCAGTATTTT. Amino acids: CASSYEGATDTQYF.